This TCR beta chain stems from a study of CD8+ T cells in alopecia areata. The overall study: Patients in the treated group were given tofacitinib by mouth, 5 to 10 mg twice a day.

cDNA reverse transcribed from extracted RNA served as the sequencing template. Sequencing was performed with immunoSEQ multiplex PCR; in TCRdb, only in-frame clones are kept and a portion is missing. The table records around 110,000 clones, 50% to 75% of them present only once. Treatment defined: oral pan-JAK inhibitor, 5-10 mg twice daily. The sorting of PBMCs gave CD4+ and CD8+ T cells. Looked up from germline, CDR1 is SGHAT and CDR2 is FQNNGV. Trimming at V came to 1 base and at J to 2 bases, leaving 5 bases not matched to a gene. The CDR3 is made up of 15 amino acids. The sequences come from CD8+ T cells sorted from blood, collected at week 24, from a patient treated with tofacitinib. This TCR was sampled from a human donor with alopecia areata. The chain joins TRBV11-2 to TRBJ2-7; 7 bases fit TRBD1. The CDR3 DNA sequence: TGTGCCAGCAGCTTAGCACAGGGGAGCACCTACGAGCAGTACTTC. Protein: CASSLAQGSTYEQYF. Together with reference TRBV11-2 and TRBJ2-7, the CDR3 gives the full variable domain: EAGVAQSPRYKIIEKRQSVAFWCNPISGHATLYWYQQILGQGPKLLIQFQNNGVVDDSQLPKDRFSAERLKGVDSTLKIQPAKLEDSAVYLCASSLAQGSTYEQYFGPGTRLTVT.